This TCR beta chain emerged from a study of Graves' ophthalmopathy and Graves' hyperthyroidism. General study findings and limits: Using 13 signatures, a model distinguished ophthalmopathy from stable hyperthyroidism, reaching around 88% sensitivity and over 65% specificity.

CDR1 and CDR2 (germline): MNHEY, SVGEGT. The ends lost 1 base at V and 2 bases at J; junction bases unmatched: 10. CDR3 length equals 19 residues. The sample holds many counts of this clonotype. Its antigen remains unknown. The study amplified TCR beta CDR3 regions using RNA transcripts. Investigators did first-round RT-PCR with HTBI primers, then second-round multiplex PCR. TCRdb re-called the multiplex PCR reads through MiXCR, storing one row per CDR3 protein. The sample holds about 400,000 distinct CDR3 sequences, approximately 16% seen once. Sequencing was performed on peripheral blood. This receptor was obtained from a woman between 18 and 29 years old with Graves' ophthalmopathy. The chain recombines TRBV6-2 or TRBV6-3 with TRBJ2-2, with TRBD2 identical over 10 bases. CDR3 bases: TGTGCCAGCAGTTACTGGCTAGCGGGAGTGCTTTCCAACACCGGGGAGCTGTTTTTT. Protein: CASSYWLAGVLSNTGELFF.